The 15 T cell receptor beta chains below come from one sample, sequenced in a study of chemoradiotherapy in HPV16-positive cancers. Measured with immunoSEQ multiplex PCR; TCRdb has only the in-frame clones, and not every one. The sample carries 25,000 to 35,000 clones, around 93% recorded once. The material sequenced was blood, taken from a patient who underwent chemoradiotherapy. Receptors were obtained from a human donor with HPV-associated anogenital cancer.

This clone was observed a handful of times. V and J are TRBV5-6 and TRBJ1-2, with D unclear. Trimming removed 1 base from V and 6 bases from J, with 7 bases in between. Germline CDR1 and CDR2: SGHDT and YYEEEE. The CDR3 is 12 residues long. The CDR3, as DNA: TGTGCCAGCAGCTTGACAGTGGATGGCTACACCTTC. Translation: CASSLTVDGYTF.

This clone occurred a few times. J is TRBJ1-1 and V is TRBV29-1; TRBD1 might be the D (6 bases). V gave up 4 bases and J gave up 6 bases, with 12 bases separating them. Germline values: CDR1 SQVTM, CDR2 ANQGSEA. The CDR3 is 12 amino acids. The CDR3 nucleotides are TGCAGCGTTGGGGGGCGAGGGTCTGAAGCTTTCTTT. Amino acids: CSVGGRGSEAFF.

The rearrangement links TRBV5-4 to TRBJ2-3; no definite D call. The CDR3 loop spans 12 amino acids. The V and J ends lost 8 bases and 0 bases respectively, with 7 bases between them. The germline gives CDR1 SGHNT, CDR2 YYREEE (reference sequence). The CDR3 DNA reads TGTGCCAGTTCATTCAGCACAGATACGCAGTATTTT. Encoded protein: CASSFSTDTQYF.

By share, this clone ranks as large. The genes are TRBV2 and TRBJ1-5; TRBD1 agrees at 9 bases. The V and J ends lost 7 bases and 4 bases, in that order; junction bases with no gene match: 14. The CDR3 spans 17 residues. Germline CDR1 SNHLY, CDR2 FYNNEI. CDR3 amino acids: CASMRGQGTGGNQPQHF. DNA of the CDR3: TGTGCCAGCATGAGAGGACAGGGGACAGGTGGGAATCAGCCCCAGCATTTT.

The chain combines TRBV7-8 with TRBJ2-3; 15 bases are a match to TRBD2. CDR3 length: 16 amino acids. Losses at the gene ends were 5 bases for V and 9 bases for J; bases not matched to a gene: 9. Per the germline V gene, CDR1 is SGHVS and CDR2 is FQNEAQ. CDR3 sequence (DNA): TGTGCCAGCAGCATATGGACTAGCGGGGGGGCGGGGACGCAGTATTTT. Translated, it gives CASSIWTSGGAGTQYF.

Written as DNA, the CDR3 is TGCGCCAGCAGCCAAGAGAGGGATCAGCCCCAGCATTTT. Translating it yields CASSQERDQPQHF. This chain uses TRBV4-3 with TRBJ1-5, with unresolved D. Germline values: CDR1 LGHNA, CDR2 YSLEER. The CDR3 has 13 residues. V was clipped by 0 bases and J by 5 bases, with 5 bases between them.

The chain has TRBV29-1 and TRBJ2-6; unclear D gene. The germline CDR1 and CDR2 sequences are SQVTM and ANQGSEA. Between the trimmed V and J ends, which lost 4 bases and 0 bases, there was a span of 7 bases. This CDR3 contains 14 residues. The CDR3 sequence is CSVGGSSGANVLTF. CDR3 nucleotide sequence: TGCAGCGTTGGTGGCAGCTCTGGGGCCAACGTCCTGACTTTC.

The chain has TRBV28 and TRBJ2-2; D is ambiguous. V was clipped by 7 bases and J by 1 base, with 1 base between them. The length of the CDR3 is 11 residues. Germline V gene data show CDR1 as MDHEN and CDR2 as SYDVKM. This chain's CDR3 is CASMNTGELFF. CDR3 in DNA: TGTGCCAGCATGAACACCGGGGAGCTGTTTTTT.

This sequence joins TRBV25-1 and TRBJ2-2; D not certain. CDR1 is MGHDK, CDR2 SYGVNS, per germline. V was cut by 2 bases and J by 3 bases, with 16 bases left in between. The CDR3 loop spans 17 amino acids. The CDR3 DNA sequence: TGTGCCAGCAGTGAACCTCGAAGCTCTCCGGACACCGGGGAGCTGTTTTTT. Its translation is CASSEPRSSPDTGELFF. The entire variable domain, with the rest obtained from reference TRBV25-1 and TRBJ2-2, is as follows: EADIYQTPRYLVIGTGKKITLECSQTMGHDKMYWYQQDPGMELHLIHYSYGVNSTEKGDLSSESTVSRIRTEHFPLTLESARPSHTSQYLCASSEPRSSPDTGELFFGEGSRLTVL.

This sequence joins TRBV4-3 and TRBJ2-3; 7 positions agree with TRBD2. V lost 1 base, J lost 4 bases, and 2 bases stayed unmatched. This CDR3 contains 14 residues. Germline assignment: CDR1 LGHNA and CDR2 YSLEER. The CDR3 region is CASSQASGADTQYF. The CDR3, as DNA: TGCGCCAGCAGCCAAGCCAGCGGGGCAGATACGCAGTATTTT.

This clone came up once. V usage is TRBV5-1 and J usage is TRBJ2-3; 8 nucleotides match TRBD1. Germline CDR1 SGHRS, CDR2 YFSETQ. The V segment lost 0 bases and the J segment 2 bases; nucleotides outside the gene matches: 5. This CDR3 is built from 16 residues. CDR3 amino acids: CASSLARDRITDTQYF. Here the CDR3 DNA reads TGCGCCAGCAGCTTGGCCAGGGACAGGATCACAGATACGCAGTATTTT. Full variable domain (outside the CDR3, taken from reference TRBV5-1 and TRBJ2-3): KAGVTQTPRYLIKTRGQQVTLSCSPISGHRSVSWYQQTPGQGLQFLFEYFSETQRNKGNFPGRFSGRQFSNSRSEMNVSTLELGDSALYLCASSLARDRITDTQYFGPGTRLTVL.

J is TRBJ2-7 and V is TRBV28; 10 bases are a match to TRBD1. The junction had 2 bases not matched to a gene; V was cut back by 6 bases and J by 6 bases. The CDR3 is 12 residues long. The germline gives CDR1 MDHEN, CDR2 SYDVKM. CDR3 nucleotides: TGTGCCAGCAGGACAGGGGGCCTCGAGCAGTACTTC. Protein: CASRTGGLEQYF.

CDR3 nucleotide sequence: TGCGCCAGCAGCCAAGACAGGACCCACTATGGCTACACCTTC. It translates to CASSQDRTHYGYTF. The chain carries TRBV4-3 and TRBJ1-2; D unclear. V was trimmed by 0 bases and J by 3 bases, leaving 8 bases between them. CDR3 length: 14 residues. Germline CDR1 is LGHNA and CDR2 is YSLEER.

The rearrangement uses TRBV11-3 and TRBJ2-1; D not resolved. The germline gives CDR1 SGHNT, CDR2 YENEEA. The V end lost 5 bases, the J end lost 0 bases, and 14 bases lay between the germline ends. The CDR3 totals 16 residues. CDR3 sequence: CASSPEDASSYNEQFF. The CDR3 coding sequence is TGTGCCAGCAGCCCCGAGGACGCGAGCTCCTACAATGAGCAGTTCTTC.

The V gene is TRBV10-3, the J gene TRBJ1-2; D is possibly TRBD1 (5 bases). Germline V gene sequence: CDR1 ENHRY, CDR2 SYGVKD. The CDR3 runs 14 residues. Trimming left V 0 bases short and J 4 bases short, with 9 bases between. CDR3 sequence reads: CAISESGAFYGYTF. CDR3 nucleotide sequence: TGTGCCATCAGTGAGTCCGGGGCTTTCTATGGCTACACCTTC.